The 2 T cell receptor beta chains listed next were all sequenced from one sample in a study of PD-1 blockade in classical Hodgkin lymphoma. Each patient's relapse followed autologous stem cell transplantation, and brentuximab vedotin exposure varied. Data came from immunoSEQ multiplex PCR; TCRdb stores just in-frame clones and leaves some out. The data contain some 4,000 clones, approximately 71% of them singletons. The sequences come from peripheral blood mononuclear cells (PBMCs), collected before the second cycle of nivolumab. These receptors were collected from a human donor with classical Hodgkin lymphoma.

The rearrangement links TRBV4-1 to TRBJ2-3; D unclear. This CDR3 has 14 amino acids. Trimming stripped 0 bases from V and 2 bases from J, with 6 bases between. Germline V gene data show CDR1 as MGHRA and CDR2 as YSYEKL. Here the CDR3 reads CASSQERFTDTQYF. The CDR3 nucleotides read TGCGCCAGCAGCCAAGAGCGCTTCACAGATACGCAGTATTTT.

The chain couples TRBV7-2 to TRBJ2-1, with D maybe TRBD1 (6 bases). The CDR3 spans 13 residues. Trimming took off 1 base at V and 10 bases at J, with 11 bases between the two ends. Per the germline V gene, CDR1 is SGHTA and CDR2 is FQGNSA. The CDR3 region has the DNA TGTGCCAGCAGCTTAGGACCGGGACAAGAGCAGTTCTTC. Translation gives CASSLGPGQEQFF.